The clone carrying this T cell receptor beta chain was observed a single time. The sample is drawn from a study of blood T cell repertoires in COVID-19. Study summary: The cDNA or gDNA used as material had been derived from T cells, B-cell-depleted T cells, or PBMCs.

Sequenced by immunoSEQ multiplex PCR; TCRdb stores in-frame clones only, minus some. Of some 130,000 clones listed, 70% to 85% are singletons. The junction had 5 bases not matched to a gene; V was cut back by 4 bases and J by 2 bases. CDR3 length: 15 amino acids. Germline assignment: CDR1 SGHRS and CDR2 YFSETQ. The source of this sequence is a man aged 55 to 70 who had recovered from COVID-19. This sequence joins TRBV5-1 and TRBJ2-2, with TRBD1 identical over 7 bases. The sample comprised peripheral blood. This chain's CDR3 is CASSGTVQNTGELFF. The DNA of the CDR3 is TGCGCCAGCAGCGGGACAGTACAAAACACCGGGGAGCTGTTTTTT.